The present T cell receptor (beta chain) was sequenced within a study of T-cell memory formation after mild COVID-19. Whole-study context: For the most part, TCR clusters were specific to one donor. Overall study results and limits: Most CD4+ clones that shrank were in CM and EM, while CD8+ ones turned up in EMRA.

A 5'RACE reaction primed in the constant segment made cDNA libraries of TCR alpha and TCR beta, and these carried sample barcodes and UMIs. Using its own MiXCR run on the 5' RACE reads, TCRdb lists one record per CDR3 protein. Of some 350,000 distinct CDR3 sequences listed, approximately 15% were seen once; the top ten hold around 20%. For this clonotype: Its target is not known.

The J segment lost 3 bases and the V segment lost 4 bases, leaving 8 bases of the junction unmatched. Germline CDR1 reads SGHRS; CDR2 reads YFSETQ. The CDR3 runs 17 residues. The specimen sequenced was PBMCs or a T cell subset sorted from them (not recorded which). The clonotype comes from a man between 18 and 35 years old who had mild COVID-19 (a few samples of this study predate the infection). Cell type and time point are not known. This chain connects TRBV5-1 to TRBJ2-1, with 12 bases identical to TRBD2. The CDR3 loop is CASSPMTSGGGYNEQFF. For the CDR3, the DNA is TGCGCCAGCAGCCCCATGACTAGCGGGGGAGGCTACAATGAGCAGTTCTTC.